This is a list of T cell receptor beta chains from one sample in a study of OX40 agonist ivuxolimab in advanced cancers. Clones were sequenced by immunoSEQ multiplex PCR, and TCRdb holds only the in-frame ones, with some missing. The sample yields roughly 75,000 clones, approximately 86% seen once. Sequences were derived from CD4+ or CD8+ T cells sorted from blood, sampled in a trial of the OX40 agonist ivuxolimab. Receptor source: an adult with an advanced solid tumor such as melanoma, head and neck, liver or kidney cancer. CDR3s include the opening cysteine and the closing phenylalanine or tryptophan. A D gene is named only where the DNA matches it firmly. Only part of the rows carry a size: once, few, many, or a class if the clone is expanded.

clone_size: .; d_call: TRBD1; j_call: TRBJ1-4; v_call: TRBV7-2; cdr3_nt: TGTGCCAGCAGCTTAGCGGGACAGAGCAATGAAAAACTGTTTTTT; cdr3_aa: CASSLAGQSNEKLFF
clone_size: .; d_call: .; j_call: TRBJ2-7; v_call: TRBV6-1; cdr3_nt: TGTGCCAGCAGTTATAAAGGGACAAACTACGAGCAGTACTTC; cdr3_aa: CASSYKGTNYEQYF
clone_size: .; d_call: .; j_call: TRBJ1-5; v_call: TRBV19; cdr3_nt: TGTGCCAGTAGTCTCAACCCGTTCGGACCGCGCAATCAGCCCCAGCATTTT; cdr3_aa: CASSLNPFGPRNQPQHF
clone_size: .; d_call: .; j_call: TRBJ2-7; v_call: TRBV11-2; cdr3_nt: TGTGCCAGCAGCTTGGAGACAGGCCCTACCTACGAGCAGTACTTC; cdr3_aa: CASSLETGPTYEQYF
clone_size: .; d_call: TRBD1; j_call: TRBJ2-5; v_call: TRBV7-2; cdr3_nt: TGTGCCAGCAGCCGGGACAGGGGAGAGACCCAGTACTTC; cdr3_aa: CASSRDRGETQYF
clone_size: .; d_call: TRBD1; j_call: TRBJ2-5; v_call: TRBV6-5; cdr3_nt: TGTGCCAGCAGCTTCGGGACAGCTCAAGAGACCCAGTACTTC; cdr3_aa: CASSFGTAQETQYF
clone_size: .; d_call: .; j_call: TRBJ1-5; v_call: TRBV28; cdr3_nt: TGTGCCAGCAGCTTCCGAAACAGGGACTATCAGCCCCAGCATTTT; cdr3_aa: CASSFRNRDYQPQHF
clone_size: .; d_call: .; j_call: TRBJ2-7; v_call: TRBV5-6; cdr3_nt: TGTGCCAGCAGCTTGAAGCCGCATACCTCCTACGAGCAGTACTTC; cdr3_aa: CASSLKPHTSYEQYF
clone_size: .; d_call: .; j_call: TRBJ2-3; v_call: TRBV30; cdr3_nt: TGTGCCTGGAGTGTACCCTCCACAGATACGCAGTATTTT; cdr3_aa: CAWSVPSTDTQYF
clone_size: .; d_call: .; j_call: TRBJ1-3; v_call: TRBV11-3; cdr3_nt: TGTGCCAGCAGCTTAGCGGGGGATTTGGGAAACACCATATATTTT; cdr3_aa: CASSLAGDLGNTIYF
clone_size: .; d_call: .; j_call: TRBJ1-2; v_call: TRBV29-1; cdr3_nt: TGCAGCGCGGCCAGACAGTCGAACTATGGCTACACCTTC; cdr3_aa: CSAARQSNYGYTF
clone_size: .; d_call: .; j_call: TRBJ1-1; v_call: TRBV9; cdr3_nt: TGTGCCAGCAGCCCTCCAAGGGTGGGGAGCGGGGGAACTGAAGCTTTCTTT; cdr3_aa: CASSPPRVGSGGTEAFF
clone_size: .; d_call: .; j_call: TRBJ2-3; v_call: TRBV5-1; cdr3_nt: TGCGCCAGCAGCCACATCAGCCTTCCAGATACGCAGTATTTT; cdr3_aa: CASSHISLPDTQYF
clone_size: once; d_call: .; j_call: TRBJ1-5; v_call: TRBV5-4; cdr3_nt: TGTGCCAGCAGCTTGTGGGGAGGGGATCAGCCCCAGCATTTT; cdr3_aa: CASSLWGGDQPQHF
clone_size: .; d_call: .; j_call: TRBJ1-5; v_call: TRBV18; cdr3_nt: TGTGCCAGCTCACCACCTGGTCCTAGCAATCAGCCCCAGCATTTT; cdr3_aa: CASSPPGPSNQPQHF
clone_size: .; d_call: .; j_call: TRBJ1-4; v_call: TRBV6-5; cdr3_nt: TGTGCCAGCAGTTACTCGGTGGGCAGGGGAAATGAAAAACTGTTTTTT; cdr3_aa: CASSYSVGRGNEKLFF
clone_size: .; d_call: .; j_call: TRBJ2-4; v_call: TRBV18; cdr3_nt: TGTGCCAGCTCAACTACAGGGAGGAATGCCAAAAACATTCAGTACTTC; cdr3_aa: CASSTTGRNAKNIQYF
clone_size: .; d_call: .; j_call: TRBJ1-2; v_call: TRBV9; cdr3_nt: TGTGCCAGCAGCGTAGACAGGGAAAACTCTAACTATGGCTACACCTTC; cdr3_aa: CASSVDRENSNYGYTF
clone_size: .; d_call: .; j_call: TRBJ2-3; v_call: TRBV19; cdr3_nt: TGTGCCAGTAGTAGCTCCAGACCAGTTGGTACGCAGTATTTT; cdr3_aa: CASSSSRPVGTQYF
clone_size: .; d_call: .; j_call: TRBJ2-7; v_call: TRBV19; cdr3_nt: TGTGCCAGTAAGCAACACTTCGTCGGAGTTTACGAGCAGTACTTC; cdr3_aa: CASKQHFVGVYEQYF
clone_size: .; d_call: .; j_call: TRBJ1-6; v_call: TRBV6-5; cdr3_nt: TGTGCCAGCAGTTACTCAGGACAGCATTCACCCCTCCACTTT; cdr3_aa: CASSYSGQHSPLHF
clone_size: .; d_call: .; j_call: TRBJ2-2; v_call: TRBV15; cdr3_nt: TGTGCCACCAGCAGGTTAGGCAACACGAACACCGGGGAGCTGTTTTTT; cdr3_aa: CATSRLGNTNTGELFF
clone_size: .; d_call: .; j_call: TRBJ2-7; v_call: TRBV5-8; cdr3_nt: TGTGCCAGCAGCTTGAGTGGACAGAGACCGTACGAGCAGTACTTC; cdr3_aa: CASSLSGQRPYEQYF
clone_size: few; d_call: TRBD1; j_call: TRBJ1-2; v_call: TRBV6-1; cdr3_nt: TGTGCCAGCAGTGAGCTAGGACAGGGGGCGACAGGAGGCTACACCTTC; cdr3_aa: CASSELGQGATGGYTF